Shown below are 13 T cell receptor beta chains from a single sample sequenced in a study of blood T cell repertoires in COVID-19. Clones were read by immunoSEQ multiplex PCR, and TCRdb kept only the in-frame ones, dropping some. The table includes under 200,000 clones, 70% to 90% detected once. The sample consisted of peripheral blood. Receptors originate from a woman aged 80 or over with acute or convalescent COVID-19.

CDR3 loop: CASRSGTETNYGYTF. The CDR3 DNA sequence: TGTGCCAGCAGATCCGGGACAGAAACTAACTATGGCTACACCTTC. The chain joins TRBV6-6 to TRBJ1-2, with 7 nucleotides matching TRBD1. This CDR3 comprises 15 residues. Looked up from germline, CDR1 is MNHNY and CDR2 is SVGAGI (reference sequence). Trimming cost V 6 bases and J 0 bases; bases outside gene matches: 7.

The rearrangement joins TRBV5-1 to TRBJ2-7; the D is unclear. Germline V lookup: CDR1 SGHRS, CDR2 YFSETQ. Trimming left V 0 bases short and J 6 bases short, with 4 bases between. The CDR3 is made up of 11 amino acids. The CDR3 loop is CASSLDGEQYF. DNA for the CDR3: TGCGCCAGCAGCTTGGACGGCGAGCAGTACTTC.

The V gene is TRBV28, the J gene TRBJ2-7, with D possibly matching TRBD1 (6 bases). The CDR3 sequence is 13 residues long. Trimming stripped 4 bases from V and 2 bases from J, with 9 bases between. The germline V gene encodes CDR1 MDHEN and CDR2 SYDVKM. CDR3 in amino acids: CASSSGTPYEQYF. CDR3 sequence (DNA): TGTGCCAGCAGTTCCGGGACACCCTACGAGCAGTACTTC.

The chain joins TRBV5-1 to TRBJ2-3; 10 nucleotides match TRBD2. Trimming cost V 0 bases and J 0 bases; bases outside gene matches: 7. The CDR3 covers 18 residues. Germline loops: CDR1 SGHRS, CDR2 YFSETQ. The CDR3 reads CASSLGASGSPSTDTQYF. As DNA, the CDR3 is TGCGCCAGCAGCTTGGGGGCTAGCGGGAGCCCTAGCACAGATACGCAGTATTTT. Using reference TRBV5-1 and TRBJ2-3 for the parts outside the CDR3, the full variable domain is KAGVTQTPRYLIKTRGQQVTLSCSPISGHRSVSWYQQTPGQGLQFLFEYFSETQRNKGNFPGRFSGRQFSNSRSEMNVSTLELGDSALYLCASSLGASGSPSTDTQYFGPGTRLTVL.

V usage is TRBV3-1 (or the pseudogene TRBV3-2) and J usage is TRBJ2-3; weak D call: TRBD2 (6 bases). Germline assignment: CDR1 LGHDT and CDR2 YNNKEL (reference sequence). The length of the CDR3 is 13 residues. V lost 10 bases and J 8 bases, leaving 19 bases between the germline ends. The CDR3 here is CATRPIGSSTQYF. The CDR3 DNA sequence: TGTGCCACCAGGCCGATCGGGAGTTCTACGCAGTATTTT.

This clone was detected once. The chain employs TRBV18 and TRBJ1-2; weak D call: TRBD1 (6 bases). There are 13 residues in the CDR3. V lost 6 bases and J 5 bases, leaving 13 bases between the germline ends. Germline-derived CDR1 and CDR2 are KGHSH and LQKENI. Here the CDR3 DNA reads TGTGCCAGCTCCCCAACTGGACAGTATGGCTACACCTTC. Protein: CASSPTGQYGYTF.

This chain uses TRBV9 with TRBJ1-2, with D maybe TRBD1 (5 bases). The CDR3 spans 14 residues. Trimming shortened V by 4 bases and J by 5 bases, and 15 bases separated the two germline ends. The germline gives CDR1 SGDLS, CDR2 YYNGEE. Written as DNA, the CDR3 is TGTGCCAGCAGCACAGGCCAGGGTGTGTATGGCTACACCTTC. Its translation: CASSTGQGVYGYTF.

The chain employs TRBV2 and TRBJ1-5; 8 positions agree with TRBD1. Trimming took 1 base from V and 4 from J; bases not matched to a gene: 0. The CDR3 spans 14 residues. CDR1 and CDR2 (germline): SNHLY, FYNNEI. CDR3 region: CASSEGTGNQPQHF. In DNA, the CDR3 is TGTGCCAGCAGTGAAGGGACAGGGAATCAGCCCCAGCATTTT.

This clone has just one count. This chain's CDR3 is CASSLISGTGYNEQFF. The CDR3 region has the DNA TGTGCCAGCAGCTTAATTTCCGGGACAGGCTACAATGAGCAGTTCTTC. The chain joins TRBV7-2 to TRBJ2-1, with 8 positions matching TRBD1. Germline values: CDR1 SGHTA, CDR2 FQGNSA. V shed 2 bases and J 3 bases; nucleotides not matched to a gene: 6. There are 16 residues in the CDR3.

V usage is TRBV7-2 and J usage is TRBJ1-5; 8 bases align to TRBD1. CDR1 is SGHTA, CDR2 FQGNSA, per germline. This CDR3 is 18 amino acids long. V dropped 1 base and J dropped 0; count of bases not matched to a gene: 8. CDR3 bases: TGTGCCAGCAGCTTAGGACCGACAGGGGTTTATAGCAATCAGCCCCAGCATTTT. Translation: CASSLGPTGVYSNQPQHF.

The chain joins TRBV19 to TRBJ1-1; unclear D gene. Germline V gene data show CDR1 as LNHDA and CDR2 as SQIVND (reference sequence). V lost 7 bases to trimming and J lost 4 bases, with 13 bases between them. The CDR3 extends over 13 amino acids. This chain's CDR3 is CASNPVRGTEAFF. The CDR3 nucleotides read TGTGCCAGTAATCCAGTACGCGGCACTGAAGCTTTCTTT.

The V gene is TRBV6-6, the J gene TRBJ1-1; the D is unclear. The CDR3 runs to 14 residues. V lost 0 bases and J 4 bases, leaving 9 bases between the germline ends. Per the germline V gene, CDR1 is MNHNY and CDR2 is SVGAGI (reference sequence). The CDR3 DNA sequence: TGTGCCAGCAGTTACTCTGGCGGTTCCACTGAAGCTTTCTTT. This encodes CASSYSGGSTEAFF.

CDR3 coding DNA: TGTGCCAGCAGCTCCGCAGGACAGGTAGACAATGAGCAGTTCTTC. Amino acids: CASSSAGQVDNEQFF. The chain uses TRBV5-4 and TRBJ2-1, with TRBD1 matching over 7 bases. Germline-derived CDR1 and CDR2 are SGHNT and YYREEE (reference sequence). The CDR3 length is 15 residues. J gave up 5 bases and V 3 bases, and 8 bases lay outside the gene matches.